These 21 T cell receptor beta chains share one sample of origin, sequenced in a study of blood T cells in healthy people across ages. A J-beta primer mix and a sample-barcoded 5' primer were used in a second PCR of roughly 6 to 11 cycles. TCRdb recomputed calls from the 5' RACE reads with MiXCR, one row per CDR3 protein. The sample records approximately 940,000 distinct CDR3 sequences, roughly 43% being singletons. Sequencing was performed on blood. The receptors derive from a man aged 30-40 years in good health.

The gene calls are TRBV6-6 and TRBJ1-2; a possible D gene is TRBD1 (5 bases). V was clipped by 5 bases and J by 0 bases, with 10 bases between them. The germline V gene has CDR1 MNHNY and CDR2 SVGAGI (reference sequence). CDR3 length: 14 residues. For the CDR3, the DNA is TGTGCCAGCAGTCGGGACGGAGCTAACTATGGCTACACCTTC. It translates to CASSRDGANYGYTF.

The chain uses TRBV2 and TRBJ1-1; D gene uncertain. The length of the CDR3 is 13 residues. Trimming pared 5 bases from V and 10 bases from J, leaving 17 bases between. Germline CDR1 reads SNHLY; CDR2 reads FYNNEI. The DNA for the CDR3 is TGTGCCAGCAGTCCTGACATCCCGCGGGGAGCTTTCTTT. Its protein is CASSPDIPRGAFF.

Ten or more counts support this clonotype. The chain recombines TRBV7-2 with TRBJ2-1; TRBD2 might be the D (6 bases). In germline, CDR1 is SGHTA, CDR2 FQGNSA. The germline V and J ends were trimmed by 3 bases and 3 bases, with 9 bases remaining between them. The CDR3 spans 14 residues. CDR3 region: CASSLVADYNEQFF. The DNA for the CDR3 is TGTGCCAGCAGCTTGGTAGCGGACTACAATGAGCAGTTCTTC. Variable domain in full (rest from reference TRBV7-2 and TRBJ2-1): GAGVSQSPSNKVTEKGKDVELRCDPISGHTALYWYRQSLGQGLEFLIYFQGNSAPDKSGLPSDRFSAERTGGSVSTLTIQRTQQEDSAVYLCASSLVADYNEQFFGPGTRLTVL.

The sample holds a few counts of this clonotype. The V and J genes are TRBV7-2 and TRBJ1-5; D gene unclear. The CDR3 spans 14 residues. V lost 6 bases, J lost 3 bases, and 12 bases lay in between. Per the germline V gene, CDR1 is SGHTA and CDR2 is FQGNSA. The CDR3 coding sequence is TGTGCCAGCAGTCCGAGGGCTCACAATCAGCCCCAGCATTTT. Encoded protein: CASSPRAHNQPQHF.

The J gene is TRBJ2-2, the V gene TRBV4-3; 7 bases match TRBD1. The length of the CDR3 is 15 residues. V trimming: 0 bases; J trimming: 8 bases; junction bases outside the gene matches: 6. The germline V gene has CDR1 LGHNA and CDR2 YSLEER. CDR3 in amino acids: CASSQETGWTGELFF. The CDR3 region has the DNA TGCGCCAGCAGCCAAGAGACAGGGTGGACTGGGGAGCTGTTTTTT.

The rearrangement joins TRBV3-1 to TRBJ2-7; tentative D call: TRBD1 (6 bases). CDR3 length equals 17 residues. Trimming pared 7 bases from V and 2 bases from J, leaving 24 bases between. Germline loops: CDR1 LGHDT, CDR2 YNNKEL (reference sequence). The CDR3 coding sequence is TGTGCCAGCACCAATATGCGAGGGGGTCTTGGACCCTACGAGCAGTACTTC. Encoded protein: CASTNMRGGLGPYEQYF.

This clonotype has more than one count but fewer than ten. CDR3 protein: CASSSGFRGQRTDTQYF. The CDR3 DNA reads as TGTGCCAGCAGTTCGGGATTCCGGGGACAACGCACAGATACGCAGTATTTT. This chain joins TRBV27 and TRBJ2-3; D perhaps matches TRBD1 (6 bases). The germline V gene has CDR1 MNHEY and CDR2 SMNVEV (reference sequence). The CDR3 length is 17 residues. V was shortened by 4 bases and J by 1 base, with 18 bases between the two germline ends.

The rearrangement joins TRBV3-1 to TRBJ2-5; D is perhaps TRBD1 or TRBD2 (6 bases each). The end of the DNA is better explained by TRBJ2-7, so the J call may be wrong. The germline CDR1 and CDR2 sequences are LGHDT and YNNKEL (reference sequence). The CDR3 consists of 15 residues. CDR3 loop: CASSQWGAGTYEQYF. The CDR3 DNA follows: TGTGCCAGCAGCCAATGGGGGGCGGGGACCTACGAGCAGTACTTC.

V is TRBV7-9 and J is TRBJ1-1; TRBD1 matches at 8 bases. V was clipped by 5 bases and J by 12 bases; unmatched bases: 11. The CDR3 sequence is 13 residues long. From germline, CDR1 is SEHNR and CDR2 FQNEAQ (reference sequence). DNA for the CDR3: TGTGCCAGCAGCACTAATGAACAGGGGGTTACTTTCTTT. It is translated as CASSTNEQGVTFF.

The chain employs TRBV5-1 and TRBJ2-3, with 9 nucleotides matching TRBD1. CDR1 is SGHRS, CDR2 YFSETQ, per germline. The CDR3 sequence is 15 residues long. V was clipped by 0 bases and J by 2 bases; unmatched bases: 1. This CDR3 reads CASSLDRGHTDTQYF. CDR3 DNA sequence: TGCGCCAGCAGCTTGGACAGGGGGCACACAGATACGCAGTATTTT.

The J gene is TRBJ2-5, the V gene TRBV2, with 8 positions matching TRBD1. TRBJ2-7 explains the end of the DNA better; the J call may be wrong. The germline CDR1 and CDR2 sequences are SNHLY and FYNNEI. CDR3 length equals 15 residues. The CDR3 nucleotides read TGTGCCAGCAGCGGACAGGGTCGGAGCTCCTACGAGCAGTACTTC. Translation: CASSGQGRSSYEQYF.

The genes are TRBV5-1 and TRBJ2-5; TRBD2 might be the D (5 bases). Germline CDR1 is SGHRS and CDR2 is YFSETQ. Trimming removed 0 bases from V and 2 bases from J, with 8 bases in between. There are 14 residues in the CDR3. The CDR3 DNA follows: TGCGCCAGCAGCTTGGAGACGGGGCAAGAGACCCAGTACTTC. Its translation: CASSLETGQETQYF. The whole variable domain, filled in from reference TRBV5-1 and TRBJ2-5, reads KAGVTQTPRYLIKTRGQQVTLSCSPISGHRSVSWYQQTPGQGLQFLFEYFSETQRNKGNFPGRFSGRQFSNSRSEMNVSTLELGDSALYLCASSLETGQETQYFGPGTRLLVL.

V usage is TRBV7-9 and J usage is TRBJ2-1, with 9 bases matching TRBD2. The CDR3 loop spans 18 amino acids. Germline CDR1 and CDR2: SEHNR and FQNEAQ (reference sequence). The junction had 7 bases not matched to a gene; V was cut back by 1 base and J by 0 bases. Here the CDR3 reads CASSLGLAATSSYNEQFF. In DNA, the CDR3 is TGTGCCAGCAGCTTAGGACTAGCGGCGACAAGCTCCTACAATGAGCAGTTCTTC.

The chain couples TRBV6-1 to TRBJ1-2; D is possibly TRBD1 (5 bases). CDR3 size: 12 residues. CDR1 is MNHNS and CDR2 is SASEGT in the germline V gene. V was shortened by 4 bases and J by 8 bases, with 11 bases between the two germline ends. The CDR3 loop reads CASSVGQRGYTF. The CDR3 region has the DNA TGTGCCAGCAGTGTCGGACAAAGAGGCTACACCTTC.

This clonotype was seen a handful of times. The chain couples TRBV6-4 to TRBJ2-3; D is unclear. Germline lookup yields CDR1 MRHNA and CDR2 SNTAGT. The CDR3 is made up of 14 amino acids. V was clipped by 5 bases and J by 5 bases, with 14 bases between them. The CDR3 coding sequence is TGTGCCAGCAGTTCGACCCGCACGGGAGATACGCAGTATTTT. Its protein is CASSSTRTGDTQYF.

The CDR3 sequence is CASSEGVGTGRNIQYF. DNA for the CDR3: TGTGCCAGCAGTGAAGGTGTGGGGACAGGGAGGAACATTCAGTACTTC. The gene calls are TRBV6-1 and TRBJ2-4, with TRBD1 identical over 9 bases. The CDR3 is 16 residues long. CDR1 is MNHNS and CDR2 is SASEGT in the germline V gene. Losses at the gene ends were 1 base for V and 7 bases for J; bases not matched to a gene: 8.

Regarding this clonotype: A much larger clone lies a single base off, so this may be a read error. The rearrangement links TRBV6-5 to TRBJ2-7; D tentatively fits TRBD1 or TRBD2 (6 bases each). Germline CDR1 is MNHEY and CDR2 is SVGAGI. This CDR3 comprises 13 residues. The CDR3 nucleotides are TGTGCCAGCAGACCCGGGGGCTCCTACGGGCAGTACTTC. Translation gives CASRPGGSYGQYF.

The chain is built from TRBV29-1 and TRBJ1-3; unclear D gene. CDR1 and CDR2 (germline): SQVTM, ANQGSEA. Trimming removed 4 bases at V and 0 bases at J, with 10 bases between. This CDR3 contains 14 residues. CDR3 in DNA: TGCAGCGTTGTAGGCCCCAGCTCTGGAAACACCATATATTTT. This sequence encodes CSVVGPSSGNTIYF.

The chain employs TRBV6-1 and TRBJ1-4, with D maybe TRBD1 (5 bases). The CDR3 contains 15 residues. Germline-derived CDR1 and CDR2 are MNHNS and SASEGT. Trimming left V 8 bases short and J 4 bases short, with 17 bases between. The CDR3, as DNA: TGTGCCAGCTCTTCGATAGACAGACATAATGAAAAACTGTTTTTT. Residues: CASSSIDRHNEKLFF.

The chain has TRBV12-3 or TRBV12-4 and TRBJ2-1; D gene uncertain. The CDR3 sequence is 13 residues long. The germline V and J ends were trimmed by 6 bases and 0 bases, with 6 bases remaining between them. The CDR3 reads CASRWDSYNEQFF. The CDR3 DNA reads TGTGCCAGCAGGTGGGACTCCTACAATGAGCAGTTCTTC.

The rearrangement joins TRBV10-3 to TRBJ1-2; 10 bases are shared with TRBD1. Germline assignment: CDR1 ENHRY and CDR2 SYGVKD. This CDR3 is 14 amino acids long. J gave up 5 bases and V 5 bases, and 5 bases lay outside the gene matches. The CDR3 DNA sequence: TGTGCCATCAGTACATGGACAGGGGGGTATGGCTACACCTTC. Protein sequence: CAISTWTGGYGYTF.